This T cell receptor beta chain was captured by sequencing in a study of shared clonotypes between healthy human individuals. The CD4+ fraction was divided into a CD45RA+ naive subset and a CD45RA-negative memory subset. Assay: immunoSEQ multiplex PCR; the TCRdb copy retains only in-frame clones and omits some. The sample consists of a few million clones, roughly 93% of them appearing once. The germline V gene encodes CDR1 SQVTM and CDR2 ANQGSEA. The CDR3 is 12 residues long. The V end was cut by 4 bases, the J end by 2 bases, with 8 bases between. The genes are TRBV29-1 and TRBJ2-5; the D is unclear. This receptor was identified in a man aged 18 to 30 in good health. Some clones in this sample may be carry-over from other donors' samples. The sequenced sample was naive CD4+ T cells from PBMCs. This sample's subset: CD45RA+ positively selected. In nucleotides, the CDR3 is TGCAGCGTTGTAGAGCCACAAGAGACCCAGTACTTC. Residues: CSVVEPQETQYF.